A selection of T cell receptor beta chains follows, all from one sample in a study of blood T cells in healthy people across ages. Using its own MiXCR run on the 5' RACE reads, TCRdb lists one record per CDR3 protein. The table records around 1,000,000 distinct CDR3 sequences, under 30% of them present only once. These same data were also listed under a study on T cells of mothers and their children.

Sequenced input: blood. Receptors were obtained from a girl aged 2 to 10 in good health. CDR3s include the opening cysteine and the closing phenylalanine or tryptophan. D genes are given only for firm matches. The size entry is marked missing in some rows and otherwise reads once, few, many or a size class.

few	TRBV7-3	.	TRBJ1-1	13	TGTGCCAGCAGACTGGGACCAAACACTGAAGCTTTCTTT	CASRLGPNTEAFF
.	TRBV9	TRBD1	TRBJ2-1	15	TGTGCCAGCAGCTTTCCCGGGACAGGTGAAAATGAGCAGTTCTTC	CASSFPGTGENEQFF
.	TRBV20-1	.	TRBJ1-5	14	TGCAGTGCCCAAGACAGTTATAGCAATCAGCCCCAGCATTTT	CSAQDSYSNQPQHF
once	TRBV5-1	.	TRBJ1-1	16	TGCGCCAGCAGCTTGGCTGTGGAGTTAATGAACACTGAAGCTTTCTTT	CASSLAVELMNTEAFF
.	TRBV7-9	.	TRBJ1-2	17	TGTGCCAGCACCAAAGGGTGGCTTTTCTTAGCTAACTATGGCTACACCTTC	CASTKGWLFLANYGYTF
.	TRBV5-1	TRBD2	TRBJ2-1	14	TGCGCCAGCAGCTTCGAAACTAGCGCCCATGAGCAGTTCTTC	CASSFETSAHEQFF
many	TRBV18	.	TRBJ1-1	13	TGTGCCAGCTCACCCGACAGCAACACTGAAGCTTTCTTT	CASSPDSNTEAFF
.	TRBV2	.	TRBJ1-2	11	TGTGCCAGCACGACTAACTATGGCTACACCTTC	CASTTNYGYTF
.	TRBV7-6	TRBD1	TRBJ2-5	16	TGTGCCAGCAGCCCTTGGGACAGGGCAACCCAAGAGACCCAGTACTTC	CASSPWDRATQETQYF
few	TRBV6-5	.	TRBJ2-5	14	TGTGCCAGCTCCCCCACGCCGCTCCAAGAGACCCAGTACTTC	CASSPTPLQETQYF
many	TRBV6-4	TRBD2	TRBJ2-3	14	TGTGCCAGCAGTCCCGGACTAGGAACAGATACGCAGTATTTT	CASSPGLGTDTQYF
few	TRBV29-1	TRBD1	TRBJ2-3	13	TGCAGCGTTGTGGGGACAGCGTCGGATACGCAGTATTTT	CSVVGTASDTQYF
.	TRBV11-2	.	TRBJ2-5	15	TGTGCCAGCAGCTTATCACCGGGTACACAAGAGACCCAGTACTTC	CASSLSPGTQETQYF
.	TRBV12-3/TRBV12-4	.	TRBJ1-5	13	TGTGCCAGCAGCGCCCTCGTAGGCTTGGTTAGGCATTTT	CASSALVGLVRHF
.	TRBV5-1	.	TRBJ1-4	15	TGCGCCAGCAGCTTGTATGTATCAACTAATGAAAAACTGTTTTTT	CASSLYVSTNEKLFF
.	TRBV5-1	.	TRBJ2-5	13	TGCGCCAGCATCCCAGGGAATGAAGGGACCCAGTACTTC	CASIPGNEGTQYF
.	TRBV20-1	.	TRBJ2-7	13	TGCAGTGCTAGCGATAGCGGTGGGGTGGAGCAGTACTTC	CSASDSGGVEQYF
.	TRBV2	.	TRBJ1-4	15	TGTGCCAGCAGTGAAGTAAGACAGAGTTTTGAAAAACTGTTTTTT	CASSEVRQSFEKLFF
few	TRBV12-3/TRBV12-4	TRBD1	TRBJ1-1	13	TGTGCCAGCAGCCCGGGACAGGTCACTGAAGCTTTCTTT	CASSPGQVTEAFF
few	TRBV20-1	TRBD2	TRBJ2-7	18	TGCAGTGCGCACCAACTAGCGGGAGTAATAAGAGGGCCCTACGAGCAGTACTTC	CSAHQLAGVIRGPYEQYF
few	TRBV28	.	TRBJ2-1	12	TGTGCCAGCTCAGTAGGGCACAATGAGCAGTTCTTC	CASSVGHNEQFF
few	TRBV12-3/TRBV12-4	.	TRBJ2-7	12	TGTGCCAGCAGTTTTCTCATGAGGGAGCAGTACTTC	CASSFLMREQYF
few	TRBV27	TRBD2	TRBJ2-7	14	TGTGCCAGCAGTCAGACTAGCGGGAGACACGAGCAGTACTTC	CASSQTSGRHEQYF
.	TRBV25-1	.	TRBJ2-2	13	TGTGCCAGCAGTCCCGGGGATGCCGGGGAGCTGTTTTTT	CASSPGDAGELFF
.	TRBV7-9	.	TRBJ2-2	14	TGTGCCAGCAGCCCACGTACAGTCCCCGGGGAGCTGTTTTTT	CASSPRTVPGELFF
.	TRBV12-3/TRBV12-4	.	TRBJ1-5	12	TGTGCCAGCAGTCCAGGACATCAGCCCCAGCATTTT	CASSPGHQPQHF
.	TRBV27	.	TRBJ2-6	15	TGTGCCAGCAGTTTATTGGGTACTGGGGCCAACGTCCTGACTTTC	CASSLLGTGANVLTF
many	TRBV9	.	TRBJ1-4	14	TGTGCCAGCAGCGTAGGCGTGCAGGATGAAAAACTGTTTTTT	CASSVGVQDEKLFF
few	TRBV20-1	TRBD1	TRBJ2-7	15	TGCAGTGCTAGAGCTTACAGGGGCGACTCCTACGAGCAGTACTTC	CSARAYRGDSYEQYF
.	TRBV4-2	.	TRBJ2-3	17	TGTGCCAGCAGCCAAGATGGTACTAGCTTCTCGGGGGATACGCAGTATTTT	CASSQDGTSFSGDTQYF
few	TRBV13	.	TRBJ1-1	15	TGTGCCAGCAGCCTGGAAGGGCGAGTGAACACTGAAGCTTTCTTT	CASSLEGRVNTEAFF
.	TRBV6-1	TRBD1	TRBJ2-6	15	TGTGCCAGCAGCAACTGGGACAGTCTACAAGGCGTCCTGACTTTC	CASSNWDSLQGVLTF